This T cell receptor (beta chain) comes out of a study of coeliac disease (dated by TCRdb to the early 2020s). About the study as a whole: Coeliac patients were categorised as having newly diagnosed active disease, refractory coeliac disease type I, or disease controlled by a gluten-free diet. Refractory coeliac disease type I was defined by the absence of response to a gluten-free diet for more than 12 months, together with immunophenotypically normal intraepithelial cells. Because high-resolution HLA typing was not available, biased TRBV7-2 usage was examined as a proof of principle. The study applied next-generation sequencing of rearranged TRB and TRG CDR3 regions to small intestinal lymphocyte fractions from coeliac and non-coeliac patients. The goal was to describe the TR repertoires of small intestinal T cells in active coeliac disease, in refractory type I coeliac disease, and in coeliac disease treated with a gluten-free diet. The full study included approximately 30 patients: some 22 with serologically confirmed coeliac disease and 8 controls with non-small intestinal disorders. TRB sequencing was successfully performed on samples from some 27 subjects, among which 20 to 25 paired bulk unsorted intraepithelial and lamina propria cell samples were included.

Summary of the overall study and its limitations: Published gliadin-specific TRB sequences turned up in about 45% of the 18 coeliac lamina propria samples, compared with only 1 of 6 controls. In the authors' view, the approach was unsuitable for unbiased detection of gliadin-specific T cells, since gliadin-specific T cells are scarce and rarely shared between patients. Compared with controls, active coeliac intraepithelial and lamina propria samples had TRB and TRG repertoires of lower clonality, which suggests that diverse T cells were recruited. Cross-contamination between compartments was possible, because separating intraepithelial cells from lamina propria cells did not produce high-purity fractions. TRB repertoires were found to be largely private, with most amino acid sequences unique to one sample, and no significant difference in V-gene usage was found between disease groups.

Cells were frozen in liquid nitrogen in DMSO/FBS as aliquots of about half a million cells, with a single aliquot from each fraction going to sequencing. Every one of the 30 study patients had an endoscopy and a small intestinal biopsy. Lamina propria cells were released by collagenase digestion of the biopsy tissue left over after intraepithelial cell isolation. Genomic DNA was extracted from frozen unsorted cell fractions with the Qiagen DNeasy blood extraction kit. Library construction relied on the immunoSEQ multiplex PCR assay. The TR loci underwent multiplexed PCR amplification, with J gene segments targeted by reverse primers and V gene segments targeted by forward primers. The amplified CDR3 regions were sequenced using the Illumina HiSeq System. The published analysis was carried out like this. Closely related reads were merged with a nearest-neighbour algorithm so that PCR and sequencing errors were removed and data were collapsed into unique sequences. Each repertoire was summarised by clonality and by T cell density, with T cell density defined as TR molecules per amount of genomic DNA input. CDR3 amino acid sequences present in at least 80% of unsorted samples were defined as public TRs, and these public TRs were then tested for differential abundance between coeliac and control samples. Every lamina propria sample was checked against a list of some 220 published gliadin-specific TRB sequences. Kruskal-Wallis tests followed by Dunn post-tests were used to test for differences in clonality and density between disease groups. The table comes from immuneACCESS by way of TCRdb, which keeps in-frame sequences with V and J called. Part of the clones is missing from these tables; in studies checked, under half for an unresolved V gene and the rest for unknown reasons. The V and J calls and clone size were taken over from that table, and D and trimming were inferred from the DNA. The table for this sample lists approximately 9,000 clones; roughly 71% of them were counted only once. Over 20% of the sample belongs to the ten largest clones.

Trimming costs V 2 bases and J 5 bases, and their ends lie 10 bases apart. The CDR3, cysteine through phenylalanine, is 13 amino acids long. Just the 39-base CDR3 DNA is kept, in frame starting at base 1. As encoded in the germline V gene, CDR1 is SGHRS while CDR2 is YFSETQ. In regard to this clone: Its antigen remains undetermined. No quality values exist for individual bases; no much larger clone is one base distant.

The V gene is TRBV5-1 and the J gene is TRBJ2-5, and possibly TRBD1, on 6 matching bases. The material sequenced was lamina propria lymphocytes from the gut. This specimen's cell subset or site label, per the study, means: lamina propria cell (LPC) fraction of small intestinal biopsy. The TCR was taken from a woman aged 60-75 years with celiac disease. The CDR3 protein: CASSLQGAETQYF. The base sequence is TGCGCCAGCAGCTTACAGGGAGCGGAGACCCAGTACTTC.